This T cell receptor (beta chain) comes out of a study of T cells in Graves' hyperthyroidism and ophthalmopathy (dated by TCRdb to between 2019 and 2020). For the study in its entirety: To identify distinguishing TCR V-J signatures, a discovery cohort of around 100 patients was used, comprising 40 to 45 with Graves' ophthalmopathy and 57 with stable Graves' hyperthyroidism. In addition, the study compared T-cell repertoires in thyroid tissue and in blood from about six Graves' hyperthyroidism patients. After blood sampling, hyperthyroidism patients were treated with methimazole at a starting dose of 30 mg daily, and ophthalmopathy patients were treated with high-dose intravenous methylprednisolone. The paper reports TCR Vbeta CDR3 sequencing of some 140 peripheral blood samples: fewer than 50 ophthalmopathy, around 80 hyperthyroidism and around 17 progressor patients. Whether ophthalmopathy could be predicted prospectively was tested in an independent validation cohort made up of fewer than 20 hyperthyroidism patients plus 17 patients who later progressed to ophthalmopathy. The approximately 95 discovery patients were divided at random into training and test sets in a 7:3 ratio.

Broader findings and caveats from the paper: Sample size was not statistically predetermined, and investigators were not blinded to group allocation. Ophthalmopathy was separated from stable hyperthyroidism by a 13 V-J signature model, with 85% to 90% sensitivity and about 81% specificity obtained in cross-validation and 80%/75% obtained in testing. In validation, progression to ophthalmopathy was predicted by the model with 55% to 71% sensitivity and about 72% specificity, a median of approximately 6.5 months before onset. Most expanded thyroid clonotypes (frequency above 0.001) were also found in blood, which suggests that blood repertoires may mirror thyroid immune responses.

Amplification of TCR beta CDR3 regions was carried out from RNA transcripts. A first-round RT-PCR of the TCR CDR3 used the HTBI primer set with the Qiagen OneStep RT-PCR kit. The libraries were constructed in a second round of multiplex PCR and then size-selected and purified. Paired-end sequencing of the libraries was performed with 100 bp reads on an Illumina HiSeq2000. Processing in the source paper ran as follows. SOAPnuke was used to process the raw data, removing reads that contained adapters or uncalled bases, had a mean Phred below 15, or lacked an exact match to the constant primer or identifier. COPE v1.2.5 was used to merge high-quality paired reads, and clonotypes were defined as unique nucleotide sequences. MiTCR v1.1 was used to align the clonotypes against IMGT TRBV, TRBD and TRBJ reference segments. Only V-J combinations with frequency above 0.0001, covering 99.2% of repertoires, were analysed. A TCS score was defined as the ratio of F50 (clonal expansion) to E x V (chaos), with BLOSUM62-based TCRdist applied between CDR3 peptides within each V-J. Welch's t-statistics and random forest reduced roughly 530 V-J features to roughly 13, which were used in a naive Bayes classifier (R e1071). The Morisita-Horn index was used to measure how similar the thyroid and blood repertoires were. TCRdb took the public reads, trimmed them with fastp at Q25, ran MiXCR for clone calling and kept in-frame beta chains. Rows matching on CDR3 protein sequence are summarized as one entry with the most common DNA and genes. V and J calls and clone size were set by TCRdb, not the authors. The sample table records roughly 500,000 distinct CDR3 sequences; over 35% of these occur just once. The biggest ten clones account for roughly 45% of the sample.

The germline V gene (reference sequence) supplies CDR1 LNHNV and CDR2 YYDKDF. The cysteine opens and the phenylalanine closes a CDR3 of 15 amino acids. The sequence is cut down to CDR3 DNA, 45 bases in frame from base 1. This clonotype was recorded a few times. Its antigen has not been determined. The sample holds no much larger clone one base away, and base qualities are not on file. The study excluded patients with uncontrolled infections, other autoimmune diseases, pregnancy or lactation. Diagnoses were based on clinical symptoms, serum thyroxine and TRAb, thyroid ultrasound and orbital computed tomography. Total RNA was extracted using Trizol reagent, and RNA quality was assessed on an Agilent 2100 Bioanalyzer.

Recombination linked TRBV15 to TRBJ2-7; 9 central nucleotides agree with TRBD2. The J call may not be correct, given that the DNA end is closer to TRBJ2-1. The sample consisted of peripheral blood or thyroid tissue (not recorded which). The sequence derives from an adult woman with Graves' disease, either hyperthyroidism or ophthalmopathy (not recorded which). The DNA is TGTGCCACCAGCGCCCGGACTAGCGCCGTCGATGAGCAGTTCTTC. This gives the protein CATSARTSAVDEQFF.